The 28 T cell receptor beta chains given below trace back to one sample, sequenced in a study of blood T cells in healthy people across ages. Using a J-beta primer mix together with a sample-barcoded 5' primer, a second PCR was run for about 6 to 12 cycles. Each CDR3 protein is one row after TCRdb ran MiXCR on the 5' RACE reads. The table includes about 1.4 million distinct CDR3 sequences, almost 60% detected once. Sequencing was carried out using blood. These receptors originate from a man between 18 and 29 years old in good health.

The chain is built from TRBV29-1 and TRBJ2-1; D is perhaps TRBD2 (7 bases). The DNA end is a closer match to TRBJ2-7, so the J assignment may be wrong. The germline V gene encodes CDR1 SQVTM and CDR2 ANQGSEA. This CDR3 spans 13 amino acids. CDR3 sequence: CSAERGGGNEQYF. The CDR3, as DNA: TGCAGCGCAGAAAGGGGGGGAGGCAATGAGCAGTACTTC.

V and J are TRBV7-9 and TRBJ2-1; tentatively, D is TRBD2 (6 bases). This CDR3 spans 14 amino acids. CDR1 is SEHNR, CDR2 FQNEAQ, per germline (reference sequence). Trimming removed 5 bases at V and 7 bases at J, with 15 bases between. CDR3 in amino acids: CASSRRWGENEQFF. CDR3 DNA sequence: TGTGCCAGCAGCCGCCGATGGGGGGAGAATGAGCAGTTCTTC.

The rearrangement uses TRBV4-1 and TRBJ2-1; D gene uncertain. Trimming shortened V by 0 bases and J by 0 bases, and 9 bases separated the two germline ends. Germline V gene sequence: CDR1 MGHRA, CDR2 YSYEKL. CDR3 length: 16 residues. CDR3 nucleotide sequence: TGCGCCAGCAGCCAAGAAAACAGCTACTCCTACAATGAGCAGTTCTTC. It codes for CASSQENSYSYNEQFF.

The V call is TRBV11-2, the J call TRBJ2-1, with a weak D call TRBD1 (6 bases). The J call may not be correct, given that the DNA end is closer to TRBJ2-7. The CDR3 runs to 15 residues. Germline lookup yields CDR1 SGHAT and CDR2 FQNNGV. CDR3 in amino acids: CASSLDSGSYNEQYF. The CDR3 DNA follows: TGTGCCAGCAGCTTGGACAGTGGCTCCTACAATGAGCAGTACTTC.

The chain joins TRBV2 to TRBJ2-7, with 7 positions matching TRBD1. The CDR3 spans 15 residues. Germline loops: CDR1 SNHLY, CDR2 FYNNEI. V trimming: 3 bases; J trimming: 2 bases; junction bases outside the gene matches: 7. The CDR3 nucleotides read TGTGCCAGCAGTGAGGCCCAGGGACAGACCTACGAGCAGTACTTC. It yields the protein CASSEAQGQTYEQYF.

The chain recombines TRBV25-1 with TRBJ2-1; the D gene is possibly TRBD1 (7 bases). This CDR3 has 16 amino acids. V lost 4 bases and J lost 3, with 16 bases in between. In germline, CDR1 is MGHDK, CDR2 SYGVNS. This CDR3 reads CASSGRGDSLYNEQFF. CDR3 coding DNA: TGTGCCAGCAGTGGGAGGGGGGACAGTCTCTACAATGAGCAGTTCTTC. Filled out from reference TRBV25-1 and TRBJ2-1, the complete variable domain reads EADIYQTPRYLVIGTGKKITLECSQTMGHDKMYWYQQDPGMELHLIHYSYGVNSTEKGDLSSESTVSRIRTEHFPLTLESARPSHTSQYLCASSGRGDSLYNEQFFGPGTRLTVL.

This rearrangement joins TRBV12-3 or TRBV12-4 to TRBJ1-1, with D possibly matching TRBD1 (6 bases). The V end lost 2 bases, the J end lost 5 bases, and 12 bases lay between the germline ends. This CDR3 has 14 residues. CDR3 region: CASSLWGGQTEAFF. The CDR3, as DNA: TGTGCCAGCAGTTTATGGGGGGGGCAGACTGAAGCTTTCTTT.

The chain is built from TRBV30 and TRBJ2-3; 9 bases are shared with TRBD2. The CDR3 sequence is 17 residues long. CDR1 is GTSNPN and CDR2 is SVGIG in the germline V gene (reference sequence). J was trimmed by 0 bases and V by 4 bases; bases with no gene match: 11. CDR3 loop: CAWNPMTSGASTDTQYF. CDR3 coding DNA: TGTGCCTGGAACCCGATGACTAGCGGAGCTAGCACAGATACGCAGTATTTT.

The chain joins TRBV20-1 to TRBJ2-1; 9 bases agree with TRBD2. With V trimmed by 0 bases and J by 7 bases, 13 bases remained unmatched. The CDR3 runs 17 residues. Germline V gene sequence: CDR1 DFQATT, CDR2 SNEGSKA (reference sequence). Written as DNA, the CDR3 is TGCAGTGCTAGAGATGATCTCGGGGCGGGGGGGTGGAATGAGCAGTTCTTC. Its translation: CSARDDLGAGGWNEQFF.

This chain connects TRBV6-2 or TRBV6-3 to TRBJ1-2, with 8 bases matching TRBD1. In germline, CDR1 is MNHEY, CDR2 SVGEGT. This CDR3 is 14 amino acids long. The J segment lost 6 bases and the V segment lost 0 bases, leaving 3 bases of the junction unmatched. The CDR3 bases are TGTGCCAGCAGTTACTCGCCGACAGGGGATGGCTACACCTTC. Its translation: CASSYSPTGDGYTF.

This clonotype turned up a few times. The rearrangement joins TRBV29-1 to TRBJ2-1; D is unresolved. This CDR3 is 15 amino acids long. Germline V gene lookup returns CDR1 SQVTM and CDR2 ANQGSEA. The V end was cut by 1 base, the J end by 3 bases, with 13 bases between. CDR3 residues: CSVEGSIRYYNEQFF. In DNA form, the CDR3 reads TGCAGCGTTGAAGGGTCCATCCGCTACTACAATGAGCAGTTCTTC.

CDR3 sequence reads: CSATPREGGNEQFF. DNA of the CDR3: TGCAGTGCAACCCCTAGGGAAGGAGGGAATGAGCAGTTCTTC. The V call is TRBV20-1, the J call TRBJ2-1; D possibly corresponds to TRBD2 (6 bases). V shed 6 bases and J shed 7 bases, with 19 bases lying between them. Germline lookup yields CDR1 DFQATT and CDR2 SNEGSKA (reference sequence). The CDR3 covers 14 residues.

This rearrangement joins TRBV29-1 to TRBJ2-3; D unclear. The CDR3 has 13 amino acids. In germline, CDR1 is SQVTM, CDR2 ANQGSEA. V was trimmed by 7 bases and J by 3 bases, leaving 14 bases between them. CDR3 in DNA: TGCAGCGCCAGACAATCGCTAACAGATACGCAGTATTTT. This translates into CSARQSLTDTQYF.

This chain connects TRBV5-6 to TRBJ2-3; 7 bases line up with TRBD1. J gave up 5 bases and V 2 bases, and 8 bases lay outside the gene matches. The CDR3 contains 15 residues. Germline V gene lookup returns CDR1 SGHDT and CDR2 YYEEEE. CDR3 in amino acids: CASSFDAGGLDTQYF. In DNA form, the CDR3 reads TGTGCCAGCAGCTTTGACGCAGGGGGTCTAGATACGCAGTATTTT.

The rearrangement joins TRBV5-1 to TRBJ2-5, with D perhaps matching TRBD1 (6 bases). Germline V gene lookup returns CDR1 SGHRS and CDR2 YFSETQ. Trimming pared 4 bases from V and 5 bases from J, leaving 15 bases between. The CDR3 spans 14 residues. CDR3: CASSTSTGGETQYF. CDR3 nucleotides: TGCGCCAGCAGCACCTCGACTGGGGGCGAGACCCAGTACTTC.

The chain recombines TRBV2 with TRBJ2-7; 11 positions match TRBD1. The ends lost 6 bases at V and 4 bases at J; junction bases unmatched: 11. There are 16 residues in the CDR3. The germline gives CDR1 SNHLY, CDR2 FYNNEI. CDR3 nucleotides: TGTGCCAGCAGACAACGGACAGGGGGCGCGCTTTACGAGCAGTACTTC. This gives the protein CASRQRTGGALYEQYF.

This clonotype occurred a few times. CDR3 sequence: CATARDTNSYEQYF. CDR3 coding DNA: TGTGCCACCGCCCGGGACACAAACTCCTACGAGCAGTACTTC. The V call is TRBV15, the J call TRBJ2-7, with D tentatively TRBD1 (6 bases). The CDR3 extends over 14 amino acids. The germline V and J ends were trimmed by 8 bases and 0 bases, with 14 bases remaining between them. The V gene's germline CDR1 is LNHNV and CDR2 YYDKDF (reference sequence).

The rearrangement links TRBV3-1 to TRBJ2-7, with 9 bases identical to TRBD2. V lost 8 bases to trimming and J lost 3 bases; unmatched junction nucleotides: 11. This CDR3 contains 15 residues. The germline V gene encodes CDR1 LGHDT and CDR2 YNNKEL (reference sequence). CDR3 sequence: CASGDSGRRNYEQYF. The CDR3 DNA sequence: TGTGCCAGCGGGGACAGCGGGAGGAGAAACTACGAGCAGTACTTC.

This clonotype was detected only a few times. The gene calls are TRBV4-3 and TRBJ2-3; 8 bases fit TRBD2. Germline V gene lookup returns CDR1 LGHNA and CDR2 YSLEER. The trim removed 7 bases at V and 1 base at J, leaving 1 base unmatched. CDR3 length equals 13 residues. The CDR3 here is CASKLAGTDTQYF. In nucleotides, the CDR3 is TGCGCCAGCAAACTAGCGGGCACAGATACGCAGTATTTT.

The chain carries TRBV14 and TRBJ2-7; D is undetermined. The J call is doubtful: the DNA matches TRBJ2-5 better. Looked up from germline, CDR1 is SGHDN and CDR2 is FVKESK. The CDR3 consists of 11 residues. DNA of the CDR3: TGTGCCAGCAGCCATACGTGGACCCAGTACTTC. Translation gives CASSHTWTQYF.

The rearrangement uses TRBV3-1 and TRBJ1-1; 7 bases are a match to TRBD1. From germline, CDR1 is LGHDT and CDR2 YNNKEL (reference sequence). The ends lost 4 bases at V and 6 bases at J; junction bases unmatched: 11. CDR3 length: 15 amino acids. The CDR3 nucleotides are TGTGCCAGCAGCCGTGTACAGGGGAGGGTAGCTGAAGCTTTCTTT. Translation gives CASSRVQGRVAEAFF.

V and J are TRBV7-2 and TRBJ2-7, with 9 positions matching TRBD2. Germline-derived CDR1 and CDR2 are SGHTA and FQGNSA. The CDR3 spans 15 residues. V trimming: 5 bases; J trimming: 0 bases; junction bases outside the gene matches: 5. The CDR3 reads CASSHDSGSSYEQYF. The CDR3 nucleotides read TGTGCCAGCAGCCATGATAGCGGGAGCTCCTACGAGCAGTACTTC.

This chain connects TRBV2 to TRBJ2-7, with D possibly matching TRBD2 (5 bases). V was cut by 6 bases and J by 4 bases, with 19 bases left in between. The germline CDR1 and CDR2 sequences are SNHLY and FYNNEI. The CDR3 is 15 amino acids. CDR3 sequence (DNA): TGTGCCAGCAGCTCCAAGCGGCCGGTGGGGTACGAGCAGTACTTC. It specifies CASSSKRPVGYEQYF.

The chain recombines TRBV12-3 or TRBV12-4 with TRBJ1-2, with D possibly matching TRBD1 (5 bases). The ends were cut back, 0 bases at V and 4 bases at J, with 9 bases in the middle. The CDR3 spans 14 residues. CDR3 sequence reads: CASSLAGEAYGYTF. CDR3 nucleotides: TGTGCCAGCAGTTTAGCAGGGGAGGCCTATGGCTACACCTTC.

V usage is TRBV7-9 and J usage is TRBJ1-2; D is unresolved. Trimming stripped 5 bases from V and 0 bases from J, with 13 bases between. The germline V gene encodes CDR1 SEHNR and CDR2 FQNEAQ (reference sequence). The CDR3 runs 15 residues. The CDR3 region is CASSLRASTNYGYTF. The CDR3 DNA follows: TGTGCCAGCAGCCTCCGGGCCAGTACTAACTATGGCTACACCTTC.

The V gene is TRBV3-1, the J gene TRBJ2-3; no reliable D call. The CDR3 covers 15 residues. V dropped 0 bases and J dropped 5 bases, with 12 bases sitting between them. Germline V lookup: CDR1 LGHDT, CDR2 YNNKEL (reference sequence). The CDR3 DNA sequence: TGTGCCAGCAGCCAAGATGACTCGGGTGGAGATACGCAGTATTTT. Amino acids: CASSQDDSGGDTQYF.

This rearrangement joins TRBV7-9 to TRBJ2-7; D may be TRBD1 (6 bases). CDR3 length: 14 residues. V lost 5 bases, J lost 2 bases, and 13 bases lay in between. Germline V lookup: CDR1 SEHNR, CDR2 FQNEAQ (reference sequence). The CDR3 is CASSRLGTTYEQYF. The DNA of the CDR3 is TGTGCCAGCAGCCGTTTGGGGACAACCTACGAGCAGTACTTC.

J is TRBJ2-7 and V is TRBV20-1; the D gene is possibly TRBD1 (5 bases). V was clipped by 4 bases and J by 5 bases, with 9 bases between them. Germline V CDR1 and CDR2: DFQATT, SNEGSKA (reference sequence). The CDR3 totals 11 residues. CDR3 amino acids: CSANQGHEQYF. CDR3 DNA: TGCAGTGCTAACCAGGGCCACGAGCAGTACTTC.